The clone carrying this T cell receptor beta chain was picked up one time. The CDR3 consists of 14 residues. Germline V gene lookup returns CDR1 SGDLS and CDR2 YYNGEE. Trimming took off 6 bases at V and 7 bases at J, with 14 bases between the two ends. In the authors' workflow: Reference gene primer amplification yielded estimated nucleated cell counts. Clones were read by immunoSEQ multiplex PCR, and TCRdb kept only the in-frame ones, dropping some. V, J and clone size are taken as reported in that table, and D and trimming were inferred from the DNA itself. The table shows about 150,000 clones, with 70% to 90% occurring only once. This sample is part of a study of blood T cell repertoires in COVID-19. The overall study: From the United States, Italy and Spain came samples of acute and convalescent COVID-19. Sources were T cells, B-cell-depleted T cells, or PBMCs; the material itself was cDNA or gDNA.

This TCR came from a man aged 50-60 years who had recovered from COVID-19. Sequencing used peripheral blood. The V gene is TRBV9, the J gene TRBJ1-6; a weak D match, TRBD1 (5 bases). The CDR3 nucleotides read TGTGCCAGCACACAGACAGTTTCCAATTCACCCCTCCACTTT. Translation gives CASTQTVSNSPLHF. Using reference TRBV9 and TRBJ1-6 for the parts outside the CDR3, the full variable domain is DSGVTQTPKHLITATGQRVTLRCSPRSGDLSVYWYQQSLDQGLQFLIQYYNGEERAKGNILERFSAQQFPDLHSELNLSSLELGDSALYFCASTQTVSNSPLHFGNGTRLTVT.